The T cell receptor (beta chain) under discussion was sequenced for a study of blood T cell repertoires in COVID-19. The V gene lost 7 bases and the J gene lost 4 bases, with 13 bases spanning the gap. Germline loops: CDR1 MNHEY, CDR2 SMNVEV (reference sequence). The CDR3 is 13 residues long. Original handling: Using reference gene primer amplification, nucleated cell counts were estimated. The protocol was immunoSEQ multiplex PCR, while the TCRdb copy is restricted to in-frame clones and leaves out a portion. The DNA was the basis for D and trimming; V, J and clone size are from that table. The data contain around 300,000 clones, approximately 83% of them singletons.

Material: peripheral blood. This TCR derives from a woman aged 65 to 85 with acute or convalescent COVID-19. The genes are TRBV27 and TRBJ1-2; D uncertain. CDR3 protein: CASKLRGSYGYTF. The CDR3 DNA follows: TGTGCCAGCAAACTCCGGGGATCCTATGGCTACACCTTC.